This T cell receptor beta chain was sequenced in a study of T cell repertoires in cytomegalovirus infection. From the reads, TCRdb called clonotypes with MiXCR, one entry per CDR3 protein. The sample contains a few hundred thousand distinct CDR3 sequences, roughly a third of which appear only once. The table lists this clonotype with a few counts. The antigen remains undetermined. Source: cultured PBMCs, taken from culture after CMV antigen stimulation. This TCR came from a human donor in good health (CMV status not recorded). Some clones in this sample may be carry-over from other donors' samples.

The CDR3 nucleotides read TGTGCCAGCAGCTTAGCCCTTAACACTGAAGCTTTCTTT. Amino acid sequence: CASSLALNTEAFF. The chain uses TRBV11-2 and TRBJ1-1, with no clear D. The CDR3 loop spans 13 amino acids. The V and J ends lost 1 base and 2 bases respectively, with 5 bases between them. In germline, CDR1 is SGHAT, CDR2 FQNNGV.